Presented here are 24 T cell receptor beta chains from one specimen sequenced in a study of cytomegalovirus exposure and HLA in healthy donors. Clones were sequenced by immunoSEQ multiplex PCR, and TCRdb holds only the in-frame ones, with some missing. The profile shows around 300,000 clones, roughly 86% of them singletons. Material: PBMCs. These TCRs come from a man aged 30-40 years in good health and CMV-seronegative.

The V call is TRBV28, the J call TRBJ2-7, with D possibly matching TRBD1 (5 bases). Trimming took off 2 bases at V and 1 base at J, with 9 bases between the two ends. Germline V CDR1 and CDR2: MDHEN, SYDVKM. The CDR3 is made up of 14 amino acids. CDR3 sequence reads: CASSLRTPSYEQYF. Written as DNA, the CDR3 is TGTGCCAGCAGTTTACGGACACCTTCCTACGAGCAGTACTTC.

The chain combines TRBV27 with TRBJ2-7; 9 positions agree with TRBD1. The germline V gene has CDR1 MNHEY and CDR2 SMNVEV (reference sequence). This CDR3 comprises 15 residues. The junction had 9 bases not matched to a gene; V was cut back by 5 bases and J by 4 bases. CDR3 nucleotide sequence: TGTGCCAGCAGTGCCGACGGGACAGGGACGTACGAGCAGTACTTC. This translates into CASSADGTGTYEQYF.

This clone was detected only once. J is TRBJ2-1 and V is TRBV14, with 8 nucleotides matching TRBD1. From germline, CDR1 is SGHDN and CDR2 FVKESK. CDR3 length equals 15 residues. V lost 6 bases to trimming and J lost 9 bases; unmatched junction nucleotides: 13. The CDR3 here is CASRQAGTGVGEQFF. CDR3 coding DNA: TGTGCCAGCAGGCAGGCGGGGACAGGCGTGGGTGAGCAGTTCTTC.

CDR3: CASRYTGTPGETQYF. As DNA, the CDR3 is TGTGCCAGCCGCTATACCGGGACACCGGGGGAGACCCAGTACTTC. The chain carries TRBV6-1 and TRBJ2-5; possibly TRBD1 for D (6 bases). CDR1 MNHNS and CDR2 SASEGT come from the germline V gene. V lost 8 bases and J lost 5, with 21 bases in between. The CDR3 contains 15 residues.

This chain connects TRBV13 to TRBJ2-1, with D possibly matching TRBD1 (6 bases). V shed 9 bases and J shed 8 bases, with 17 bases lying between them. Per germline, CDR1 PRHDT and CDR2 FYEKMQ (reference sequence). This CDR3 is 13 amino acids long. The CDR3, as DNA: TGTGCCAGTGGACTCACCAGGGGCGATGAGCAGTTCTTC. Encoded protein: CASGLTRGDEQFF.

The CDR3 DNA follows: TGTGCCAGTAGTACTAGCGGGGGCAGCGGTGTAAGGCAGTTCTTC. Translating it yields CASSTSGGSGVRQFF. The chain uses TRBV19 and TRBJ2-1; 10 bases agree with TRBD2. Germline V gene sequence: CDR1 LNHDA, CDR2 SQIVND (reference sequence). This CDR3 region has 15 residues. The J segment lost 12 bases and the V segment lost 4 bases, leaving 12 bases of the junction unmatched.

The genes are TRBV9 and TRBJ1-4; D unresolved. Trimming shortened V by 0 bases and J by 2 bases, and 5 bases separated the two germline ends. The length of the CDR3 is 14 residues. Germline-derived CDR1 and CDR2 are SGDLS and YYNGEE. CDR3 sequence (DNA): TGTGCCAGCAGCGTAGCTACGACTAATGAAAAACTGTTTTTT. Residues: CASSVATTNEKLFF. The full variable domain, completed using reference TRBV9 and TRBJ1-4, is DSGVTQTPKHLITATGQRVTLRCSPRSGDLSVYWYQQSLDQGLQFLIQYYNGEERAKGNILERFSAQQFPDLHSELNLSSLELGDSALYFCASSVATTNEKLFFGSGTQLSVL.

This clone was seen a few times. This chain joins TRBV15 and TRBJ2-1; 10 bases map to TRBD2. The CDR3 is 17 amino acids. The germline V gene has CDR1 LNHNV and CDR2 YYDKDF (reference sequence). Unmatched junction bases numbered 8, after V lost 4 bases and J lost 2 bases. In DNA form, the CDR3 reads TGTGCCACCAGCAAGGCTAGCGGGGGCTTACCCTACAATGAGCAGTTCTTC. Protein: CATSKASGGLPYNEQFF.

The CDR3 reads CASSDGLYEQYF. CDR3 bases: TGTGCCAGCTCGGACGGACTCTACGAGCAGTACTTC. The chain joins TRBV18 to TRBJ2-7, with a tentative D call TRBD2 (5 bases). Per the germline V gene, CDR1 is KGHSH and CDR2 is LQKENI. V shed 6 bases and J shed 3 bases, with 9 bases lying between them. This CDR3 contains 12 residues. The complete variable domain, with remaining parts taken from reference TRBV18 and TRBJ2-7, reads NAGVMQNPRHLVRRRGQEARLRCSPMKGHSHVYWYRQLPEEGLKFMVYLQKENIIDESGMPKERFSAEFPKEGPSILRIQQVVRGDSAAYFCASSDGLYEQYFGPGTRLTVT.

The CDR3: CATRGRGTNGYTF. The DNA of the CDR3 is TGTGCCACTAGGGGGCGCGGTACCAATGGCTACACCTTC. The chain couples TRBV27 to TRBJ1-2; 7 nucleotides agree with TRBD1. Germline CDR1 is MNHEY and CDR2 is SMNVEV (reference sequence). The ends lost 10 bases at V and 6 bases at J; junction bases unmatched: 11. The CDR3 length is 13 residues.

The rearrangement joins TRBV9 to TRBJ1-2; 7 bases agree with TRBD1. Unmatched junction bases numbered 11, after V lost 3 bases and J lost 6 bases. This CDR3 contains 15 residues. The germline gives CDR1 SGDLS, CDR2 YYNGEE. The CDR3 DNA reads TGTGCCAGCAGCGCAACGGACAGGAGGTCTCATGGCTACACCTTC. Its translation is CASSATDRRSHGYTF.

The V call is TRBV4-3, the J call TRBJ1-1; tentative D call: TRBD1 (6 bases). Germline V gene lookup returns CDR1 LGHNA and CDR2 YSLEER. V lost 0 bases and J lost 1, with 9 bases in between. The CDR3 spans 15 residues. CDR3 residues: CASSQDRGRNTEAFF. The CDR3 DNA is TGCGCCAGCAGCCAAGACAGGGGCAGGAACACTGAAGCTTTCTTT.

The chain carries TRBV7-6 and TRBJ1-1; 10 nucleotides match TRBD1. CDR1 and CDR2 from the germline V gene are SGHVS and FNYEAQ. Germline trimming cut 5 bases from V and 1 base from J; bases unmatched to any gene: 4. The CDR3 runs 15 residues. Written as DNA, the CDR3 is TGTGCCAGCAGCCCCAGACAGGGGGCGAACACTGAAGCTTTCTTT. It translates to CASSPRQGANTEAFF.

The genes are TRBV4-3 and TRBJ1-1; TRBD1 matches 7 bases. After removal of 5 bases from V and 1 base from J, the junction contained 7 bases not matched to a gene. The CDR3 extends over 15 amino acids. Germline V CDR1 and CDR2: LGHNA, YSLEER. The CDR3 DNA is TGCGCCAGCAGCGTACGGACAGGCCAGAACACTGAAGCTTTCTTT. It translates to CASSVRTGQNTEAFF.

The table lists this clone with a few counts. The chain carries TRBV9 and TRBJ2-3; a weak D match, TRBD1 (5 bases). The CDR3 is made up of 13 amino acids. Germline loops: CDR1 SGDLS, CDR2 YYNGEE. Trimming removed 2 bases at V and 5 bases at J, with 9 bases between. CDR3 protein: CASSVQGIDTQYF. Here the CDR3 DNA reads TGTGCCAGCAGCGTGCAGGGAATAGATACGCAGTATTTT.

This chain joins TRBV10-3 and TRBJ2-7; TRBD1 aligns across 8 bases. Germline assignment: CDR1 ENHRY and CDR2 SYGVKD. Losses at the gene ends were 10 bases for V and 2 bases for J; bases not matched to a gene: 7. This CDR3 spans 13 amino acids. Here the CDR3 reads CATNRGLAYEQYF. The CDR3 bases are TGTGCCACCAACAGGGGGTTGGCCTACGAGCAGTACTTC.

For the CDR3, the DNA is TGTGCCAGCTCTCAGGACAGGCCACCCCTCCACTTT. Translating it yields CASSQDRPPLHF. The chain joins TRBV18 to TRBJ1-6, with 7 bases aligning to TRBD1. The germline gives CDR1 KGHSH, CDR2 LQKENI. V lost 6 bases to trimming and J lost 11 bases; unmatched junction nucleotides: 4. CDR3 length: 12 amino acids.

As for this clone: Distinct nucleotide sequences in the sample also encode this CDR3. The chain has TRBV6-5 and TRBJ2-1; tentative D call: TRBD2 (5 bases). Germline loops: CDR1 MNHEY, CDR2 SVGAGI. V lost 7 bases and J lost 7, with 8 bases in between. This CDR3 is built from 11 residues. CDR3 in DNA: TGTGCCAGCACGCGAGGGAATGAGCAGTTCTTC. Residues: CASTRGNEQFF.

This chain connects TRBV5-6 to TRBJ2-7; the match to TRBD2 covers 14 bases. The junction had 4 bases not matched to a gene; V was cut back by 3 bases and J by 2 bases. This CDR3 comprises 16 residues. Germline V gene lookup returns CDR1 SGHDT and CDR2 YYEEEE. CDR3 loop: CASSSGLAGGAYEQYF. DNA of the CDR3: TGTGCCAGCAGCTCCGGACTAGCGGGGGGTGCCTACGAGCAGTACTTC.

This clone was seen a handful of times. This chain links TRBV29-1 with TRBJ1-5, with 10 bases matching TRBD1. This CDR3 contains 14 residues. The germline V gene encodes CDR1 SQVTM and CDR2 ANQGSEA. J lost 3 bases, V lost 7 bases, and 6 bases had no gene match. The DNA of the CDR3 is TGCAGCGCAAAGACAGGGGGCTTCAATCAGCCCCAGCATTTT. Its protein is CSAKTGGFNQPQHF.

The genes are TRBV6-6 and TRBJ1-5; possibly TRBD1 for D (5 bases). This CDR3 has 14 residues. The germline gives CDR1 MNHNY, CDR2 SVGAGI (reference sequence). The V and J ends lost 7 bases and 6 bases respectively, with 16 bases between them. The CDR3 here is CASTKISGLQPQHF. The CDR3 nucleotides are TGTGCCAGCACAAAAATATCAGGGCTTCAGCCCCAGCATTTT.

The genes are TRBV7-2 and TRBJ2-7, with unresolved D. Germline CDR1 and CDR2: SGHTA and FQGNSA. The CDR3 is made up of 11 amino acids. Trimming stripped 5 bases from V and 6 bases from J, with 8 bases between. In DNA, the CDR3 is TGTGCCAGCAGCCCCAGTTCCGAGCAGTACTTC. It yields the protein CASSPSSEQYF.

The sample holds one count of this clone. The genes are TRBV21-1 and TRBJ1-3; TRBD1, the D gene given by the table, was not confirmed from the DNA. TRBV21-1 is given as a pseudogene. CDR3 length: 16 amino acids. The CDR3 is CASSSRKHSSGNTIYF. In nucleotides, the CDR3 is TGTGCCAGCAGCTCACGGAAGCACAGCTCTGGAAACACCATATATTTT.

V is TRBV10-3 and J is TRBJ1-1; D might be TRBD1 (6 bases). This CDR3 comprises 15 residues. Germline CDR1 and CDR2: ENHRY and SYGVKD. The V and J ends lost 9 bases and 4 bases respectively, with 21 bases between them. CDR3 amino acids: CAISDSGTSFTEAFF. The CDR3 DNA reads TGTGCCATTTCTGATTCCGGGACAAGTTTCACTGAAGCTTTCTTT.